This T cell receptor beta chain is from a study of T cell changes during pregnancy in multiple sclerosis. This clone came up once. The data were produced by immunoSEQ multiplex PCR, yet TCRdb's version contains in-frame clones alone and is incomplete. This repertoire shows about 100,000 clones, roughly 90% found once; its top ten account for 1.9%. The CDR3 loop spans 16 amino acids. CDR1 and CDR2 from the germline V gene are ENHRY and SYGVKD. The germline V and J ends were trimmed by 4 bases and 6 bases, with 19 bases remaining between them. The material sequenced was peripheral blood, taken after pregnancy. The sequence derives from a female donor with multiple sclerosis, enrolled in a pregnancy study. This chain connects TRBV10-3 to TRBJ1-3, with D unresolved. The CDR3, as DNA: TGTGCCATCAGTGGGCCCTGGACGGGAAACCTAAACACCATATATTTT. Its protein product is CAISGPWTGNLNTIYF.